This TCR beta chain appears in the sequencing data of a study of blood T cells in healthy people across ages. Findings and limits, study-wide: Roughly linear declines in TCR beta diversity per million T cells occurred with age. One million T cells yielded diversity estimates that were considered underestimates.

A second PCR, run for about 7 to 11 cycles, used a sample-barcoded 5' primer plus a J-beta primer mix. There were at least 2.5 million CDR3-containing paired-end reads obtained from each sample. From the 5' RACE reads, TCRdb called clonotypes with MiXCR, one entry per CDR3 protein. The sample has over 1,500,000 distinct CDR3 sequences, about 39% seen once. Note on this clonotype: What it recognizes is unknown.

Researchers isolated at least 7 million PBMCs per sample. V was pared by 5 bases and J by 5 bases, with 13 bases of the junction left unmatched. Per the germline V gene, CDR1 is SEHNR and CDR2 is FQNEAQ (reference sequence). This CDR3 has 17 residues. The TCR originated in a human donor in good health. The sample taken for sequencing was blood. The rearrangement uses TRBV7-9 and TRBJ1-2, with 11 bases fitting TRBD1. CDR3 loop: CASSRQSSGTGGYGYTF. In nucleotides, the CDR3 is TGTGCCAGCAGCCGACAGAGCAGCGGGACAGGGGGATATGGCTACACCTTC.